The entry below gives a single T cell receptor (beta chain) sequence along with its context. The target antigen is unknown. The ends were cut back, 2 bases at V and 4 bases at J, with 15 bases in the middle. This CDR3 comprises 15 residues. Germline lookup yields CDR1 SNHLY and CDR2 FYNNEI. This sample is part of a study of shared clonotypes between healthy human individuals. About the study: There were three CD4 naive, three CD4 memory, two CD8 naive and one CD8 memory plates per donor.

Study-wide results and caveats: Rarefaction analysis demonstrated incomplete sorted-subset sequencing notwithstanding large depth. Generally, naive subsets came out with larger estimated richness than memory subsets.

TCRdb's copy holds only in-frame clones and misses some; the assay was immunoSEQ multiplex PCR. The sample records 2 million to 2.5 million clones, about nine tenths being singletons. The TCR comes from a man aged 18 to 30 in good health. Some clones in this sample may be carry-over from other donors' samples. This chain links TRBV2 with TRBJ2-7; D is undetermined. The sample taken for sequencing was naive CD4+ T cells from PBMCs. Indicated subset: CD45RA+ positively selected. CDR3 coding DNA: TGTGCCAGCAGTGAAAGTCAGGTCGGAAGGTACGAGCAGTACTTC. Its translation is CASSESQVGRYEQYF.